The clone carrying this TCR beta chain occurred once. Its specificity is unknown. The CDR3 has 16 residues. The V gene's germline CDR1 is SGHDT and CDR2 YYEEEE. V shed 4 bases and J 7 bases; nucleotides not matched to a gene: 12. The data were taken from a study of PD-1 blockade in classical Hodgkin lymphoma. Study context: Treatment was intravenous nivolumab, 3 mg/kg every 2 weeks, until progression. Study outcomes and limitations: Why repertoires differed is undefined; disease activity or prior therapy possibly contributed.

This table comes from immunoSEQ multiplex PCR, and its TCRdb copy is limited to in-frame clones, with some not included. The sample holds fewer than 35,000 clones, around 84% seen once. Time point defined: cycle 4 day 1 (C4D1), after more than five weeks of nivolumab. In every patient, relapse followed autologous stem cell transplantation, while exposure to brentuximab vedotin differed. Purification of CD4+ T cells from thawed PBMCs was performed via magnetic negative selection. The input for sequencing was CD4+ T cells from blood, taken before the fourth cycle of nivolumab. The rearrangement joins TRBV5-6 to TRBJ2-2, with 8 bases that match TRBD1. The sequence was obtained from a human donor with classical Hodgkin lymphoma. The CDR3 DNA sequence: TGTGCCAGCAGCCCGGGGGCAGGGGGCTATAGCGGGGAGCTGTTTTTT. Protein: CASSPGAGGYSGELFF.